This TCR beta chain was retrieved from a study of cytomegalovirus exposure and HLA in healthy donors (dated by TCRdb to 2015 to 2018). Context from the whole study: An earlier analysis of several hundred of the donors reported 276 Gb of sequence data and 117 million unique TCR beta sequences obtained from 180 million or so T cells. Among a few hundred genotyped donors of the cohort, an average of roughly 240,000 unique TCR beta nucleotide sequences were sequenced per donor, roughly 20% of them non-productive. Alongside the repertoire data, information on donor age, sex, ethnicity and CMV serostatus was compiled. Using immunosequencing, the study profiled T cell repertoires from about 610 subjects and related those repertoires to cytomegalovirus serostatus. Class I and class II HLA loci were covered by the typing at four-digit resolution. Genome-wide SNP genotypes for about 65% of the roughly 670 donors were used in a later genetic analysis, which treated that subset as a discovery cohort. Of the roughly 400 genotyped donors, around 81% fell in the genetic ancestry cluster associated with self-reported Caucasian donors. The study aimed to test whether cataloging public T cell receptors could reveal signatures of past pathogen exposure. Every discovery cohort repertoire had been produced on one sequencing platform. Typing coverage differed by locus: A, B, C, DRB1 and DQB1 were typed in about 629-640 donors, DQA1 in about 560, DPA1 in around 610, and DPB1 in 400 to 490. To decide whether each TCR beta V gene segment behaved as functional or pseudogenic, an earlier analysis of 587 of the donors relied on high-throughput TCR beta sequencing. In a later analysis, previously published TCR beta repertoires from roughly 710 donors were re-analyzed and high-resolution HLA genotyping was added so that TCR occurrence patterns could be studied. A separate validation cohort of 100 to 150 different subjects was used in addition to the 666-subject first cohort. Rather than using new phenotypic data, the later analysis identified candidate immune exposures from TCR beta sequences and from how often those sequences occurred across donors. Roughly 5 DR-DQ haplotypes were handled as single units for association and clustering because linkage in the cohort was strong. About 300 gigabases of sequencing data and roughly 80 million unique TCR sequences made up an early release that covered several hundred HLA-typed donors. High-throughput TCR immunosequencing, statistical association of individual TCRs with disease status, and machine learning were combined to predict cytomegalovirus infection status.

About this clone: Its antigen is not yet known. Within one base of it there is no much larger clone, and no base qualities were kept.

The cohort comprised 670 or so healthy bone marrow donors. All cohort members were sampled while nominally healthy, although unrecorded immune exposures were likely present. The donor was CMV seropositive and belonged to the group of 270 or so seropositive cohort members. Every donor gave a peripheral blood sample, and the peripheral blood mononuclear cells from that sample were used for TCR beta sequencing. Genomic DNA was extracted from the blood cell samples with the Qiagen DNeasy Blood Extraction Kit. Paper-wide results and their limitations: Immune exposure information for the cohort was limited to CMV serostatus. Strong co-occurrence of HLA alleles, especially DR and DQ, made assigning TCR associations to individual alleles difficult. The authors suggested that the approach could potentially be extended to other disease states and immunological phenotypes. Some IMGT-functional V segments, including TRBV6-2 and TRBV6-3, could not be told apart with the 87-base-pair reads, so those segments were excluded. Broadly in line with IMGT annotations, most TCR beta V segments showed up in productive rearrangements about 90% or about 30% of the time in an earlier analysis of about 500 of the donors. The presence/absence analyses assumed that sequencing depth was roughly uniform across donors, and that assumption may not be true. A further reported finding was that TCR beta sequences accurately predicted the HLA-A and HLA-B alleles for most subjects in the first cohort. In the study, approximately 150 TCR beta chains were listed as associated with cytomegalovirus. In a later genetic analysis, a missense DCLRE1C variant was associated with V-gene and J-gene trimming of TCR beta chains, and the association was replicated in an independent cohort. The classifier was reported to diagnose cytomegalovirus status with high specificity and sensitivity in both the original cohort and the validation cohort. Specific HLA alleles were associated with over 15,000 TCR beta sequences at a false discovery rate of 0.05 in a later analysis. The earlier analysis of approximately 540 of the donors excluded some 16 rarely observed V segments, including chromosome 9 orphons, because counts were too low. Linkage disequilibrium might explain the correlated functional status among segregating V segments, but an unknown experimental factor could not be excluded. In a later analysis, most CMV-associated TCR beta chains were found to appear HLA-restricted, with HLA associations seemingly driven largely by CMV exposure. According to a later analysis, parvovirus B19, influenza, CMV and Epstein-Barr virus appeared linked to several top co-occurrence clusters. In this cohort, only TCR beta chains were sequenced, and detectable features were limited by the absence of alpha or paired-chain data. HLA typing was unavailable for some donors at each locus, so association tests used only the typed subset. A few of the identified cytomegalovirus-associated TCR beta chains were confirmed in vitro to be specific for cytomegalovirus antigens. In a later analysis, HLA-associated TCR beta chains were found to be more clonally expanded and to have lower generation probabilities than equally common non-associated chains. While some public TCRs were present in many individuals, most TCR sequences turned up only very rarely across donors. A group of highly shared sequence variants was considered likely to be a technical artifact of the sequencing pipeline. In a later genetic analysis, fewer N-insertions in productive TCRs were reported among donors in an Asian-associated ancestry cluster than the roughly 710-donor mean. A later analysis found that TCR association rates varied across HLA loci, with DRB1 alleles showing the most associated TCRs and HLA-C alleles the fewest.

The V end gives up 3 bases and the J end 9 bases, leaving 7 bases in the junction not matched to a gene. The germline V gene provides CDR1 SGHRS and CDR2 YFSETQ. The CDR3 contains 15 residues, cysteine and phenylalanine counted. The retained sequence is limited to the CDR3, 45 bases, with the frame set at the first base. Receptors were amplified or captured by the immunoSEQ multiplex PCR assay. For the multiplex PCR, a mixture combining 60 forward primers for TCR Vbeta segments and 13 reverse primers for TCR Jbeta segments was used. The CDR3 region of rearranged TCR beta genes was amplified from genomic DNA with a multiplex PCR assay. The amplified TCR beta libraries were sequenced on the Illumina HiSeq System as 87-base-pair reads. Regarding the original processing steps: A later analysis tallied tens of millions of unique TCR beta chains across the 666 repertoires, and approximately 12 million of those chains were shared by two or more donors. A nearest-neighbor algorithm error-corrected the raw reads and collapsed the reads into unique sequences, merging closely related sequences to remove PCR and sequencing errors. V, D and J gene segments were assigned by aligning CDR3 sequences to IMGT reference sequences. For a sequence to be retained, at least a six-nucleotide match to both a V gene segment and a J gene segment was required. A rearrangement was called productive if the CDR3 had no stop codons and remained in frame with V and J, and every other rearrangement was called non-productive. CDR3 was defined according to IMGT convention as the region running from the second conserved V-encoded cysteine to the conserved J-encoded phenylalanine. In an earlier analysis of 550 to 650 of the donors, sequences lacking an unambiguous match to a single V gene segment were excluded. In an earlier analysis of approximately 560 of the donors, a V segment was called functional when productive rearrangements were above 56.7%, and segregating when the standard deviation between donors exceeded 5%. A statistical classification framework was built for diagnosing cytomegalovirus status from the catalog of TCR beta chain sequences. V and J gene assignment, in a later analysis, came from comparing TCR nucleotide sequences with IMGT/GENE-DB human TR gene sequences. A later analysis assigned CDR3 sequences and most-parsimonious VDJ recombination scenarios with the TCRdist pipeline. In a later analysis, each TCR beta chain was defined by its CDR3 amino acid sequence together with its V-gene family, and reads lacking a unique V-gene family were excluded. As a way to deal with suspected cross-contamination and a sequencing artifact, a later analysis dropped 450 to 600 nucleotide sequences that were highly shared and had low generation probability. In a later analysis, a clonal expansion index for each public chain was calculated from normalized within-repertoire ranks of inferred template counts. In a later analysis, generation probabilities were computed with a VDJ recombination model fitted to out-of-frame rearrangements, and the resulting probabilities were checked against IGoR. In a later analysis, TCR-TCR, TCR-HLA and TCR-CMV co-occurrence was scored with hypergeometric tests, and a repertoire-size bias correction was applied to TCR pairs. To estimate false discovery rates, a later analysis permuted the HLA or CMV assignments 20 times. In a later analysis, co-occurring TCRs were grouped using DBSCAN, and TCRdist sequence similarity was added for clustering within HLA-allele-positive subsets. For co-occurrence clustering, repertoires with fewer than 30,000 or more than 120,000 public chains were excluded, along with about five repertoires with anomalous nucleotide sharing. TCRdb limited this immuneACCESS table to in-frame rearrangements with V and J called. A share of clones is missing; checked studies link under half to unresolved V genes, and the rest is unexplained. The V and J calls and clone size come from that table; D and trimming were worked out from the DNA. For this sample the table gives around 250,000 clones, of which 75% to 85% were detected only once. Approximately 8.4% of the sample belongs to the ten largest clones.

The material sequenced was PBMCs. This TCR was sampled from a woman in her sixties in good health and CMV-seropositive. The receptor chain draws on TRBV5-1 and TRBJ2-1, with TRBD1 identical over 12 junction bases. CDR3 protein: CASSSAGTGGVEQFF. The nucleotides read TGCGCCAGCAGCTCCGCCGGGACAGGGGGCGTTGAGCAGTTCTTC.